The 32 T cell receptor beta chains below were found in one sample sequenced in a study of shared clonotypes between healthy human individuals. Measured with immunoSEQ multiplex PCR; TCRdb has only the in-frame clones, and not every one. This repertoire shows 650,000 to 800,000 clones, 72% found once; its top ten account for about 1.8%. Sequencing was done on a sample of memory CD4+ T cells sorted from blood. Subset defined: CD45RA-negative fraction. The source is a woman in her 30s in good health.

This clone has just one count. Additional DNA sequences in this sample encode the identical CDR3. The chain has TRBV5-1 and TRBJ1-5; D is unclear. The CDR3 has 13 amino acids. Looked up from germline, CDR1 is SGHRS and CDR2 is YFSETQ. V was cut by 2 bases and J by 4 bases, with 7 bases left in between. This CDR3 is CASSLYGNQPQHF. CDR3 in DNA: TGCGCCAGCAGCTTATACGGAAATCAGCCCCAGCATTTT.

In its sample, this clone was seen a few times. The rearrangement uses TRBV9 and TRBJ2-1; 7 nucleotides line up with TRBD1. The CDR3 length is 14 residues. CDR1 is SGDLS, CDR2 YYNGEE, per germline. The trim removed 3 bases at V and 3 bases at J, leaving 3 bases unmatched. CDR3 residues: CASSAGTDYNEQFF. The CDR3 DNA follows: TGTGCCAGCAGCGCCGGGACAGACTACAATGAGCAGTTCTTC.

This clone was counted only a few times. The sample contains more than one DNA sequence encoding this CDR3. This chain joins TRBV19 and TRBJ1-2; 9 bases match TRBD1. The CDR3 runs 13 residues. With V trimmed by 6 bases and J by 4 bases, 3 bases remained unmatched. CDR1 and CDR2 (germline): LNHDA, SQIVND (reference sequence). The CDR3 coding sequence is TGTGCCAGTAGCCGGGACAGGGCCTATGGCTACACCTTC. This gives the protein CASSRDRAYGYTF.

This clone came up a few times. The chain employs TRBV19 and TRBJ2-1; 8 nucleotides agree with TRBD1. The trim removed 4 bases at V and 3 bases at J, leaving 5 bases unmatched. The CDR3 length is 15 residues. From germline, CDR1 is LNHDA and CDR2 SQIVND (reference sequence). The CDR3: CASSTPGQVYNEQFF. CDR3 in DNA: TGTGCCAGTAGTACCCCGGGACAGGTCTACAATGAGCAGTTCTTC.

This clone was recorded once. This rearrangement joins TRBV6-6 to TRBJ1-2, with D perhaps TRBD1 (5 bases). Germline V gene data show CDR1 as MNHNY and CDR2 as SVGAGI (reference sequence). The V end lost 0 bases, the J end lost 7 bases, and 9 bases lay between the germline ends. CDR3 length: 13 amino acids. In DNA, the CDR3 is TGTGCCAGCAGTTACTCGACGACAGTTGGCTACACCTTC. Protein product: CASSYSTTVGYTF.

The chain carries TRBV6-1 and TRBJ2-5; D uncertain. The CDR3 has 13 amino acids. The V end was cut by 6 bases, the J end by 5 bases, with 13 bases between. The germline V gene has CDR1 MNHNS and CDR2 SASEGT. DNA for the CDR3: TGTGCCAGCAGCGCCACCCGTGGGGAGACCCAGTACTTC. This encodes CASSATRGETQYF.

The DNA for the CDR3 is TGCGCCAGCAGCCAGGGTACCTACAGGGACCATAGCAATCAGCCCCAGCATTTT. It specifies CASSQGTYRDHSNQPQHF. V gene TRBV4-1 combines with J gene TRBJ1-5; D is perhaps TRBD1 (6 bases). V lost 3 bases and J 0 bases, leaving 18 bases between the germline ends. Germline CDR1 reads MGHRA; CDR2 reads YSYEKL. The CDR3 runs to 18 residues.

This rearrangement joins TRBV7-9 to TRBJ2-6; possible D gene TRBD2, 7 bases. Germline V gene data show CDR1 as SEHNR and CDR2 as FQNEAQ (reference sequence). The germline V and J ends were trimmed by 2 bases and 2 bases, with 10 bases remaining between them. This CDR3 region has 16 residues. The CDR3 spells CASSLRGATGANVLTF. CDR3 sequence (DNA): TGTGCCAGCAGCTTACGGGGGGCGACTGGGGCCAACGTCCTGACTTTC.

This clone was seen a handful of times. The chain carries TRBV2 and TRBJ2-5; tentative D call: TRBD1 (6 bases). The CDR3 spans 15 residues. CDR1 and CDR2 from the germline V gene are SNHLY and FYNNEI. V lost 9 bases and J lost 5, with 22 bases in between. Here the CDR3 DNA reads TGTGCCAGAACCCTCGGCAGGGGTCCAACGGAGACCCAGTACTTC. Its translation is CARTLGRGPTETQYF.

The chain couples TRBV7-9 to TRBJ2-3; possible D gene TRBD2, 5 bases. Germline V gene lookup returns CDR1 SEHNR and CDR2 FQNEAQ (reference sequence). The CDR3 runs to 16 residues. Trimming took 3 bases from V and 3 from J, leaving 16 bases between them. CDR3 region: CASSFLGTSHTDTQYF. Here the CDR3 DNA reads TGTGCCAGCAGCTTCCTCGGAACTAGTCATACAGATACGCAGTATTTT.

This clone was counted between two and nine times. The chain links TRBV4-1 to TRBJ1-5; D not certain. The CDR3 is 14 residues long. Germline V gene data show CDR1 as MGHRA and CDR2 as YSYEKL. The V end lost 0 bases, the J end lost 5 bases, and 8 bases lay between the germline ends. CDR3 protein: CASSQEKEDQPQHF. The CDR3 DNA reads as TGCGCCAGCAGCCAAGAAAAGGAGGATCAGCCCCAGCATTTT.

The chain is built from TRBV5-1 and TRBJ2-7; 7 bases align to TRBD1. CDR1 SGHRS and CDR2 YFSETQ come from the germline V gene. The CDR3 is made up of 14 amino acids. The junction had 6 bases not matched to a gene; V was cut back by 4 bases and J by 2 bases. In nucleotides, the CDR3 is TGCGCCAGCAGCGGGGTCGGACAGGCCTACGAGCAGTACTTC. Its protein is CASSGVGQAYEQYF. Complete variable domain (other parts from reference TRBV5-1 and TRBJ2-7): KAGVTQTPRYLIKTRGQQVTLSCSPISGHRSVSWYQQTPGQGLQFLFEYFSETQRNKGNFPGRFSGRQFSNSRSEMNVSTLELGDSALYLCASSGVGQAYEQYFGPGTRLTVT.

The V gene is TRBV5-8, the J gene TRBJ1-2; 7 nucleotides align to TRBD1. The CDR3 runs 15 residues. V shed 4 bases, J shed 3 bases, and the junction held 9 bases outside the gene matches. Germline CDR1 reads SGHTS; CDR2 reads YDEGEE. CDR3 loop: CASSLGQGEYYGYTF. CDR3 DNA: TGTGCCAGCAGCCTGGGTCAGGGGGAATACTATGGCTACACCTTC.

This clone was seen only a few times. The rearrangement uses TRBV6-7 and TRBJ2-3; TRBD1 agrees at 10 bases. TRBV6-7 qualifies as an ORF whose function is uncertain. The CDR3 contains 21 residues. J gave up 0 bases and V 9 bases, and 24 bases lay outside the gene matches. The CDR3 reads CARARFTGTGVSEVSTDTQYF. In DNA, the CDR3 is TGTGCCAGGGCCCGATTTACCGGGACAGGGGTAAGCGAGGTAAGCACAGATACGCAGTATTTT.

The rearrangement uses TRBV29-1 and TRBJ1-1; a possible D gene is TRBD1 (5 bases). This CDR3 region has 12 residues. CDR1 is SQVTM, CDR2 ANQGSEA, per germline. V lost 7 bases and J 0 bases, leaving 9 bases between the germline ends. The CDR3 nucleotides are TGCAGCGCCAAGACAGTGAACACTGAAGCTTTCTTT. Protein: CSAKTVNTEAFF.

J is TRBJ1-1 and V is TRBV5-1; D unresolved. V was pared by 3 bases and J by 5 bases, with 14 bases between. Germline values: CDR1 SGHRS, CDR2 YFSETQ. The CDR3 contains 14 residues. The CDR3 coding sequence is TGCGCCAGCAGCTGGGCCCCCAAGGGAACTGAAGCTTTCTTT. Its translation is CASSWAPKGTEAFF.

V is TRBV6-1 and J is TRBJ2-3; D not resolved. Trimming pared 4 bases from V and 1 base from J, leaving 18 bases between. CDR1 and CDR2 (germline): MNHNS, SASEGT. This CDR3 comprises 17 residues. The CDR3 reads CASSVVITAKGTDTQYF. CDR3 DNA: TGTGCCAGCAGTGTGGTAATTACTGCCAAGGGCACAGATACGCAGTATTTT.

This clone was detected once. This sequence joins TRBV28 and TRBJ1-2, with a weak D call TRBD1 (5 bases). CDR3 length equals 18 residues. V was shortened by 1 base and J by 5 bases, with 23 bases between the two germline ends. Germline values: CDR1 MDHEN, CDR2 SYDVKM. CDR3 in DNA: TGTGCCAGCAGTTTATCCCTCCTTCCGCAACAGGACTTATATGGCTACACCTTC. This translates into CASSLSLLPQQDLYGYTF.

This clone was detected a few times. The chain links TRBV11-1 to TRBJ2-1; D not resolved. Germline V CDR1 and CDR2: SGHAT, FQDESV (reference sequence). V gave up 6 bases and J gave up 7 bases, with 16 bases separating them. This CDR3 comprises 14 residues. The CDR3 reads CASSYSQTPNEQFF. The CDR3 DNA reads as TGTGCCAGCAGTTATTCCCAGACCCCTAATGAGCAGTTCTTC.

Ten or more counts support this clone. Other DNA sequences in the same sample also yield this CDR3. The chain combines TRBV5-1 with TRBJ2-3, with 8 bases fitting TRBD1. This CDR3 contains 14 residues. Germline V gene lookup returns CDR1 SGHRS and CDR2 YFSETQ. J was trimmed by 3 bases and V by 0 bases; bases with no gene match: 0. This chain's CDR3 is CASSLGTGTDTQYF. The CDR3 region has the DNA TGCGCCAGCAGCTTGGGGACAGGGACAGATACGCAGTATTTT.

The rearrangement links TRBV7-6 to TRBJ1-1; 9 bases are a match to TRBD1. The CDR3 has 17 amino acids. The J segment lost 5 bases and the V segment lost 4 bases, leaving 14 bases of the junction unmatched. Germline loops: CDR1 SGHVS, CDR2 FNYEAQ. CDR3 nucleotides: TGTGCCAGCAGCTCTTTTCCCCTTGGACAGGGGATAACTGAAGCTTTCTTT. Translating it yields CASSSFPLGQGITEAFF.

The chain uses TRBV5-6 and TRBJ2-1, with TRBD1 as a possible D gene (5 bases). The CDR3 runs to 14 residues. Germline-derived CDR1 and CDR2 are SGHDT and YYEEEE. Between the trimmed V and J ends, which lost 6 bases and 0 bases, there was a span of 10 bases. CDR3 coding DNA: TGTGCCAGCACAGGGATTAACTCCTACAATGAGCAGTTCTTC. Translated, it gives CASTGINSYNEQFF.

The CDR3 nucleotides are TGTGCCATCAAGGGGTCAGGTACCTGGGGGACCCAGTACTTC. Its translation is CAIKGSGTWGTQYF. V usage is TRBV2 and J usage is TRBJ2-5, with D perhaps matching TRBD1 (5 bases). The germline V and J ends were trimmed by 10 bases and 7 bases, with 22 bases remaining between them. The CDR3 has 14 amino acids. Germline CDR1 SNHLY, CDR2 FYNNEI.

This clone was found a few times. V and J are TRBV29-1 and TRBJ2-5; weak D call: TRBD1 (5 bases). Germline CDR1 is SQVTM and CDR2 is ANQGSEA. V lost 2 bases to trimming and J lost 0 bases, with 10 bases between them. The CDR3 has 14 amino acids. The CDR3 spells CSVERQPYQETQYF. In DNA form, the CDR3 reads TGCAGCGTTGAACGACAGCCGTACCAAGAGACCCAGTACTTC.

Only a few counts were recorded for this clone. The chain links TRBV7-3 to TRBJ2-2; 7 bases agree with TRBD2. The CDR3 covers 14 residues. With 4 bases clipped from V and 2 bases from J, the junction kept 1 base outside the gene matches. Germline V gene sequence: CDR1 SGHTA, CDR2 FQGTGA. CDR3 protein: CASSWTRNTGELFF. CDR3 sequence (DNA): TGTGCCAGCAGCTGGACTAGAAACACCGGGGAGCTGTTTTTT.

This rearrangement joins TRBV19 to TRBJ2-1; 7 positions match TRBD2. Germline loops: CDR1 LNHDA, CDR2 SQIVND (reference sequence). The V and J ends lost 3 bases and 3 bases, in that order; junction bases with no gene match: 8. CDR3 length: 16 amino acids. CDR3 sequence: CASSMGGRGIYNEQFF. The CDR3 DNA reads as TGTGCCAGTAGTATGGGCGGGAGAGGAATCTACAATGAGCAGTTCTTC.

In DNA form, the CDR3 reads TGCGCCAGCAGCTTGCGTCTGAGGACCCGGGGAGCCCAGCATTTT. This translates into CASSLRLRTRGAQHF. This chain links TRBV5-1 with TRBJ1-5; no reliable D call. Germline loops: CDR1 SGHRS, CDR2 YFSETQ. This CDR3 is built from 15 residues. The V end lost 1 base, the J end lost 11 bases, and 19 bases lay between the germline ends.

The chain employs TRBV13 and TRBJ1-3, with 7 bases matching TRBD1. The CDR3 totals 15 residues. Germline lookup yields CDR1 PRHDT and CDR2 FYEKMQ (reference sequence). V shed 4 bases and J 4 bases; nucleotides not matched to a gene: 7. This CDR3 reads CASSSDRVLGNTIYF. DNA of the CDR3: TGTGCCAGCAGCTCCGACAGGGTTTTGGGAAACACCATATATTTT.

This clone was recorded once. V usage is TRBV28 and J usage is TRBJ1-1, with 7 bases aligning to TRBD1. Trimming at V came to 3 bases and at J to 11 bases, leaving 9 bases not matched to a gene. This CDR3 has 13 amino acids. CDR1 and CDR2 from the germline V gene are MDHEN and SYDVKM. CDR3: CASSFPRQGRAFF. Written as DNA, the CDR3 is TGTGCCAGCAGTTTCCCCAGACAGGGACGGGCTTTCTTT. Looking up the rest from reference TRBV28 and TRBJ1-1 gives the full variable domain: DVKVTQSSRYLVKRTGEKVFLECVQDMDHENMFWYRQDPGLGLRLIYFSYDVKMKEKGDIPEGYSVSREKKERFSLILESASTNQTSMYLCASSFPRQGRAFFGQGTRLTVV.

CDR3 sequence (DNA): TGTGCCAGCAGTGTGTCCAGCAATCAGCCCCAGCATTTT. Protein product: CASSVSSNQPQHF. The V call is TRBV6-4, the J call TRBJ1-5, with D unclear. V was clipped by 4 bases and J by 1 base, with 5 bases between them. Germline assignment: CDR1 MRHNA and CDR2 SNTAGT. CDR3 size: 13 residues.

This chain links TRBV6-1 with TRBJ1-1; weak D call: TRBD1 (5 bases). The CDR3 extends over 14 amino acids. Trimming stripped 5 bases from V and 3 bases from J, with 13 bases between. CDR1 is MNHNS and CDR2 is SASEGT in the germline V gene. CDR3 residues: CASSRRESDTEAFF. As DNA, the CDR3 is TGTGCCAGCAGTCGCAGGGAGTCGGACACTGAAGCTTTCTTT.

V gene TRBV18 combines with J gene TRBJ1-5, with D hard to call. Germline lookup yields CDR1 KGHSH and CDR2 LQKENI. The CDR3 is 14 residues long. V lost 3 bases, J lost 5 bases, and 11 bases lay in between. CDR3 sequence reads: CASSPNSFDQPQHF. The CDR3 DNA reads as TGTGCCAGCTCACCCAACAGTTTCGATCAGCCCCAGCATTTT. The full variable domain, in which reference TRBV18 and TRBJ1-5 provide the parts outside the CDR3, is NAGVMQNPRHLVRRRGQEARLRCSPMKGHSHVYWYRQLPEEGLKFMVYLQKENIIDESGMPKERFSAEFPKEGPSILRIQQVVRGDSAAYFCASSPNSFDQPQHFGDGTRLSIL.